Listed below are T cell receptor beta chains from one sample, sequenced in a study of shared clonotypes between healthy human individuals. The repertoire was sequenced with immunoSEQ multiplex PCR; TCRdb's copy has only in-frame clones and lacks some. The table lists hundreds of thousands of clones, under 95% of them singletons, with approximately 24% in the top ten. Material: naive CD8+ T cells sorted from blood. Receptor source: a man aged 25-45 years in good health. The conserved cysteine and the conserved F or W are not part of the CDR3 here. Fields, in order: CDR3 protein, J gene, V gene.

ASSFFAANTGELF | TRBJ2-2 | TRBV7-9
ATSRDRGGHTIY | TRBJ1-3 | TRBV15
ASRQHSGPYNEQF | TRBJ2-1 | TRBV5-1
ASSEGITYEQY | TRBJ2-7 | TRBV6-1
ASNWGMNTEAF | TRBJ1-1 | TRBV19
ATSREPSGRSKDTGELF | TRBJ2-2 | TRBV15
ASSFLGESYEQY | TRBJ2-7 | TRBV27
ASRASGTSYNEQF | TRBJ2-1 | TRBV6-6
ASSLSGSRYEQY | TRBJ2-7 | TRBV27
ASSWAGLDQPQH | TRBJ1-5 | TRBV7-9
ASSVGSPSSYEQY | TRBJ2-7 | TRBV9
AWGMRLEPQH | TRBJ1-5 | TRBV30
ASSSGRTSYNEQF | TRBJ2-1 | TRBV5-8
ASSLFTATEAF | TRBJ1-1 | TRBV28
ATTLVGGRTDTQY | TRBJ2-3 | TRBV18
ASSPLNIMGASEQY | TRBJ2-7 | TRBV27
ASSPGLATSYEQY | TRBJ2-7 | TRBV7-4
ASSFPGQVRGYT | TRBJ1-2 | TRBV7-4
ASRGTGGAADTQY | TRBJ2-3 | TRBV7-9
ASSHESGSFNEQF | TRBJ2-1 | TRBV4-2
ASRSIYEQY | TRBJ2-7 | TRBV7-2
ASGGDRDQY | TRBJ2-3 | TRBV5-1
ASMVGNQPQH | TRBJ1-5 | TRBV28
ASSLAPGGEADTQY | TRBJ2-3 | TRBV7-3